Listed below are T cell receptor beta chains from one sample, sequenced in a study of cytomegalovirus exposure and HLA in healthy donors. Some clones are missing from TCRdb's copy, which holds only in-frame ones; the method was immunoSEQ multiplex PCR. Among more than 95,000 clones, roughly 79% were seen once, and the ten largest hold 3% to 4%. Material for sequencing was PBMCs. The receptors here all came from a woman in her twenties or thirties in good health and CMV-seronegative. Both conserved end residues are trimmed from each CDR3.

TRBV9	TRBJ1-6	ASSGQGGTSPLH
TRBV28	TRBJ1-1	ASSPGVTEAF
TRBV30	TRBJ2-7	AWRTGDEQY
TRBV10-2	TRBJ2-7	ASSELAGISYEQY
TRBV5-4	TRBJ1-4	ASSLDSGRGEKLF
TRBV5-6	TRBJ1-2	ASSATGVAVDGYT
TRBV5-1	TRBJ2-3	ASSYKTSGITDTQY
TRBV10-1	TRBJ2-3	ASSESTSGRARYVADTQY
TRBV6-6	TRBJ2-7	ASSTGLAATYEQY
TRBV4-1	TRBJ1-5	ASSQGDRSDQPQH
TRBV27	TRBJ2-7	ASSPGTGNYEQY
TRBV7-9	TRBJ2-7	ASRGQGIYEQY
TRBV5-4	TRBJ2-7	ASSLWLLGNEQY
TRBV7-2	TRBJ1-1	ASSYMAGTKGRVTEAF
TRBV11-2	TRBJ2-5	ASSPGQGRETQY
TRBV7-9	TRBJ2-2	ASSGQASNDPGELF
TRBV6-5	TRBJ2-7	AVTSGNEQY
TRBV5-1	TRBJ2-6	ASSSDPGQGSSGANVLT
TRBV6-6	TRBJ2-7	ASRSGGQGVDEQY
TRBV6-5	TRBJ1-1	ASSYRDRGDTEAF
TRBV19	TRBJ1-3	ASRSGYSGNTIY
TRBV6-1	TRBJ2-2	ASSDSQGHTGELF
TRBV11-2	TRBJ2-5	ASTTGTGVRETQY
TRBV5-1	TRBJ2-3	ASLPGTIFTDTQY
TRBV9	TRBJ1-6	ASSVVAENSPLH
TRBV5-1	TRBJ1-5	ASSLDGQPNQPQH
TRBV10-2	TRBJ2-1	ASRLPGQSLNEQF
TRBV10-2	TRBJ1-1	ASSESIAEAF
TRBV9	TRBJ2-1	ASSVWGTSGENEQF
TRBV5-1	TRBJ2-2	ASSLETRANTGELF
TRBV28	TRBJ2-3	ASSVGGAASTDTQY
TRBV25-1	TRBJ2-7	ASSMGTAYEQY
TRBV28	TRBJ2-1	ASVSGKQRYNEQF
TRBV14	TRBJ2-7	ASSPLRGQKEYEQY
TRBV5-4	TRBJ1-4	ASSSKTGLPNEKLF
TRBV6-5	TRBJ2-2	ASMGALGELF
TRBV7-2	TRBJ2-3	ASSPSSGRLDTQY
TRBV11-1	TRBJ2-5	ASSLKAGDSETQY
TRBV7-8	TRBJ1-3	ASREVAGSGNTIY
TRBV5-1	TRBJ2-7	ASSLEWSSYEQY
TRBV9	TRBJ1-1	ASSVEEDSNTEAF
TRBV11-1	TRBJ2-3	ASSQTSGYDTDTQY
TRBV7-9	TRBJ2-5	ASSLGLLPQETQY
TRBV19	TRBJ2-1	ATTRLAGLGEQF